The T cell receptor (beta chain) under discussion was sequenced for a study of human T cells and chemical hapten exposure. Study-level information: Patch tests applied 0.01% DPC to the upper back and were scored after 6 days.

This clonotype was seen at least ten times. Its antigen remains unknown. Study results and limitations: No shift was seen in TCRs above 1 in 1000 frequency with DPC sensitization. There were significantly more large CDR3 similarity clusters among expanded TCRs than among controls.

Each CDR3 protein gets one entry after TCRdb re-called the RACE reads with MiXCR. The data hold over 300,000 distinct CDR3 sequences, with more than 4.5% observed a single time. Time point here: pre-sensitization, week 0. The treatment denotes: therapeutic diphenylcyclopropenone sensitization with weekly scalp DPC. Germline CDR1 SNHLY, CDR2 FYNNEI. This CDR3 is 13 amino acids long. Deletions cut 2 bases from V and 3 bases from J, with 8 bases between. The chain employs TRBV2 and TRBJ2-7; D not certain. The sequences come from whole blood, collected in connection with sensitization to the hapten diphenylcyclopropenone (DPC). This clonotype originated in a woman between 50 and 59 years old with alopecia areata. Some clones in this sample may be carry-over from other donors' samples. The CDR3 nucleotides are TGTGCCAGCAGTGAATCCCAGGTCTACGAGCAGTACTTC. Translation gives CASSESQVYEQYF.